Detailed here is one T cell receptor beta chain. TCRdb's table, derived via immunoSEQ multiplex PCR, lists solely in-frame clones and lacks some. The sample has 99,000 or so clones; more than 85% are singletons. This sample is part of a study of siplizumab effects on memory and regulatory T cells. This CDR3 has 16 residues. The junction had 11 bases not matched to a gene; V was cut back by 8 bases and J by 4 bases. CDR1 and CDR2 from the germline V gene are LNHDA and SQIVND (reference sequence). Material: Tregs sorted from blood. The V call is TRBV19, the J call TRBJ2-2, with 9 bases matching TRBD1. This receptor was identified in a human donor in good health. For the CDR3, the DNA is TGTGCCAGTCGGACTAGGACAGGGGCTGGCACCGGGGAGCTGTTTTTT. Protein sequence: CASRTRTGAGTGELFF.